This note documents a single T cell receptor beta chain sequence. The data were obtained in a study of blood T cell repertoires in COVID-19. Study overall: T cells, B-cell-depleted T cells, or PBMCs supplied cDNA or gDNA.

Original processing notes: For nucleated cells, counts were estimated from reference gene primer amplification. Method: immunoSEQ multiplex PCR; TCRdb's copy keeps in-frame clones and lacks some. V and J calls and clone size are those listed in that table; D and trimming were worked out from the DNA. Among about 120,000 clones listed, more than 75% were seen once. Germline lookup yields CDR1 LNHDA and CDR2 SQIVND (reference sequence). The V gene lost 1 base and the J gene lost 1 base, with 5 bases spanning the gap. The CDR3 is made up of 14 amino acids. V gene TRBV19 combines with J gene TRBJ1-5; D is ambiguous. The TCR comes from a man aged 55-75 years with acute or convalescent COVID-19. Sequenced material: peripheral blood. The chain's CDR3 is CASSIGESNQPQHF. CDR3 DNA sequence: TGTGCCAGTAGTATAGGCGAGAGCAATCAGCCCCAGCATTTT.